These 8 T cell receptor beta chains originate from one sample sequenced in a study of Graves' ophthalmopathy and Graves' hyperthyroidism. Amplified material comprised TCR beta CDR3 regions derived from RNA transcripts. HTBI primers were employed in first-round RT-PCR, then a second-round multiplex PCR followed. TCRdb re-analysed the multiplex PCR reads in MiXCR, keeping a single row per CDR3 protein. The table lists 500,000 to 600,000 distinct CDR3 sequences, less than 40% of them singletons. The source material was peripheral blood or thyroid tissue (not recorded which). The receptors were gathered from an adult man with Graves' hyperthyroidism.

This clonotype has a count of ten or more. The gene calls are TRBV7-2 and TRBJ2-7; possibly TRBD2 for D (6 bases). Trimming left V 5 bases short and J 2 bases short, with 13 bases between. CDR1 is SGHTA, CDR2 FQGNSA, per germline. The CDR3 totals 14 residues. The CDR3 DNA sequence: TGTGCCAGCAGCCCCCCGTGGGGGGCCTACGAGCAGTACTTC. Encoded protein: CASSPPWGAYEQYF.

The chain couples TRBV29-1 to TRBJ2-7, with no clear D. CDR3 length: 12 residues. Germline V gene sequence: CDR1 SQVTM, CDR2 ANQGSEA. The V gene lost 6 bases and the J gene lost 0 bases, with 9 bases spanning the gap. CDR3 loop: CSVGTSSYEQYF. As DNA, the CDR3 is TGCAGCGTCGGAACCAGCTCCTACGAGCAGTACTTC.

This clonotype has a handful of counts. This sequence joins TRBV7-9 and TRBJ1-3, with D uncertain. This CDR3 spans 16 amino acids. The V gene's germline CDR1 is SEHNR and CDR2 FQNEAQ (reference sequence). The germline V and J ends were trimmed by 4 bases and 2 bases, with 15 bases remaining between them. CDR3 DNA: TGTGCCAGCAGCTCACCTCAAGACAAGACTGGAAACACCATATATTTT. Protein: CASSSPQDKTGNTIYF.

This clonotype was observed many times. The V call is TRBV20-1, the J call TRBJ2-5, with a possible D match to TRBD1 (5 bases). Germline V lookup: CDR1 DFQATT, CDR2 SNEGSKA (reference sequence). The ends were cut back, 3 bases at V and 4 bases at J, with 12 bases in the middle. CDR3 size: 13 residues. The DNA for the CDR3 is TGCAGTGCTAGCTGGGGCCAGGGAGAGACCCAGTACTTC. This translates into CSASWGQGETQYF.

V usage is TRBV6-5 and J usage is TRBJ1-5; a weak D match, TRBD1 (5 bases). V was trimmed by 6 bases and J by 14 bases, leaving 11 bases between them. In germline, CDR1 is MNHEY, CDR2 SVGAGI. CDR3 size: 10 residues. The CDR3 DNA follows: TGTGCCAGCAGATTCGGGACCGAGCATTTT. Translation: CASRFGTEHF.

The CDR3 protein is CASSQDLRRQGETQYF. DNA for the CDR3: TGCGCCAGCAGCCAAGATTTGAGGAGACAGGGGGAGACCCAGTACTTC. The chain has TRBV4-1 and TRBJ2-5; 8 bases map to TRBD1. The CDR3 runs 16 residues. Looked up from germline, CDR1 is MGHRA and CDR2 is YSYEKL. With 0 bases clipped from V and 5 bases from J, the junction kept 8 bases outside the gene matches.

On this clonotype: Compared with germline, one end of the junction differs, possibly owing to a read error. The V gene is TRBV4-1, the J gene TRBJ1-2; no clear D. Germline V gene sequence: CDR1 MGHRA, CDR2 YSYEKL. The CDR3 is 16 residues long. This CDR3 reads CASSQDLGGLNYGHTF. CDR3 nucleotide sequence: TGCGCCAGCAGCCAAGATCTCGGAGGGCTTAACTATGGCCACACCTTC.

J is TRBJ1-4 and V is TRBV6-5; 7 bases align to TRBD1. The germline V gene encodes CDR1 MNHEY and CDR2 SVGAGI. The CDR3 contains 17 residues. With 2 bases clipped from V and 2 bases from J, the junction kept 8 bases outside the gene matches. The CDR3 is CASSYRGGTATNEKLFF. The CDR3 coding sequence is TGTGCCAGCAGTTACAGAGGGGGCACGGCGACTAATGAAAAACTGTTTTTT.